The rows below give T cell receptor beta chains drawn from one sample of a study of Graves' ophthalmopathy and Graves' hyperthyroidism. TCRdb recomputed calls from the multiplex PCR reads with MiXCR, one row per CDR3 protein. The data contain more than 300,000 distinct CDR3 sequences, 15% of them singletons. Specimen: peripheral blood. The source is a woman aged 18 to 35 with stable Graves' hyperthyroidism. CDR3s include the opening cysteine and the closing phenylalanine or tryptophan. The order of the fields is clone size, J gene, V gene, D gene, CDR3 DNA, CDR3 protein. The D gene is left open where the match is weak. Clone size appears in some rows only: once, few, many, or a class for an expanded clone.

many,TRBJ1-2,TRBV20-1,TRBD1,TGCAGTGCTAGGAGGACAGGTGGTAACTATGGCTACACCTTC,CSARRTGGNYGYTF
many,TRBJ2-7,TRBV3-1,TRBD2,TGTGCCAGCAGCCAAGAGCTAGCGGGGGCCACCTACGAGCAGTACTTC,CASSQELAGATYEQYF
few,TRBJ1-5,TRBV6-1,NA,TGTGCCAGCAGCGCGGCCGGAGGTCAGCCCCAGCATTTT,CASSAAGGQPQHF
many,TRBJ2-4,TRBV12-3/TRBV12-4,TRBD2,TGTGCCAGCAGCTTCTGGACTAGCGGGGGGGTTGGAAACATTCAGTACTTC,CASSFWTSGGVGNIQYF
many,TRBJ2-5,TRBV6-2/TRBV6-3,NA,TGTGCCAGCAGTTACTCGGCCCAAGAGACCCAGTACTTC,CASSYSAQETQYF
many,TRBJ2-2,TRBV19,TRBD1,TGTGCCAGTAGTGTGGACAGGGCGGTCGGGGAGCTGTTTTTT,CASSVDRAVGELFF
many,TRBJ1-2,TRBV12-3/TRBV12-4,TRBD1,TGTGCCAGCAGTTTTCAGGGGGCGAACTATGGCTACACCTTC,CASSFQGANYGYTF
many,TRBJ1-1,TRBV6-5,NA,TGTGCCAGCAGTTCCACCCAGGGGAGCACTGAAGCTTTCTTT,CASSSTQGSTEAFF
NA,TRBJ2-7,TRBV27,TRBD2,TGTGCCAGCAGTTTCGCGGGACTAGCGGTCTACGAGCAGTACTTC,CASSFAGLAVYEQYF
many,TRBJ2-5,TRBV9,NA,TGTGCCAGCAGCGCACCTCGGGAGCGGCGGGCTAGTTTTAGCCAAGAGACCCAGTACTTC,CASSAPRERRASFSQETQYF
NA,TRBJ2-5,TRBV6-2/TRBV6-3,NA,TGTGCCAGCAGCTTGGTAGCGGATCAAGAGACCCAGTACTTC,CASSLVADQETQYF
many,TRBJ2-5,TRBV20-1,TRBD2,TGCAGTGCTAGAGATTCACTAGCGGCCTCTACTAAGGAGACCCAGTACTTC,CSARDSLAASTKETQYF
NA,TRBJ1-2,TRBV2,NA,TGTGCCAGCAGTGAACACGAAGCACCGAACTATGGCTACACCTTC,CASSEHEAPNYGYTF
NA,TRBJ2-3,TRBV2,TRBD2,TGTGCCAGCAGTCGACTAGCGGGGGGCACTAGCACAGATACGCAGTATTTT,CASSRLAGGTSTDTQYF
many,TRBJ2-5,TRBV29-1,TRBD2,TGCAGCGTTGACACGGGGGGGGGATTAGAGACCCAGTACTTC,CSVDTGGGLETQYF
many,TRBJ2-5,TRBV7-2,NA,TGTGCCAGCGGGGGTGCGGTGTTGGAGACCCAGTACTTC,CASGGAVLETQYF
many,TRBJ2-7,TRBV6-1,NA,TGTGCCAGCAGTCCAGACAGCCAATACTCATACGAGCAGTACTTC,CASSPDSQYSYEQYF
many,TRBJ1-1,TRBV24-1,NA,TGTGCCACCAGTGCGTGGACATCCCTAGGTGCAACTGAAGCTTTCTTT,CATSAWTSLGATEAFF
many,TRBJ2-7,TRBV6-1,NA,TGTGCCAGCAGAAAAGTAGGGGCAGCCTACGAGCAGTACTTC,CASRKVGAAYEQYF
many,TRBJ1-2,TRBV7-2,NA,TGTGCCAGCAGTCAAAGCCCAGGGGACTATGGCTACACCTTC,CASSQSPGDYGYTF
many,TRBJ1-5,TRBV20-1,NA,TGCAGTGCTAGACTATCCGGGACGTCGCCCGCTTATAGCAATCAGCCCCAGCATTTT,CSARLSGTSPAYSNQPQHF
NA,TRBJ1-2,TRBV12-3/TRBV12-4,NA,TGTGCCAGCAGTTTTGACCCGGGCTACACCTTC,CASSFDPGYTF
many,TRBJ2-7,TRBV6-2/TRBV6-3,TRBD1,TGTGCCAGCAGTTACCGGGACAGCTCCTCCTACGAGCAGTACTTC,CASSYRDSSSYEQYF
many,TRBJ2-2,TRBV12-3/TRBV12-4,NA,TGTGCCAGCAGCTTATTGGGGTCGGGGGAGCTGTTTTTT,CASSLLGSGELFF
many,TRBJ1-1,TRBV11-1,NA,TGTGCCAGCAGCTTAGCATGGGCACAGGGCGTGAACACTGAAGCTTTCTTT,CASSLAWAQGVNTEAFF
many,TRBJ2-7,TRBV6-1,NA,TGTGCCAGCAGTGTCTACCTGGGACAAACCTACGAGCAGTACTTC,CASSVYLGQTYEQYF
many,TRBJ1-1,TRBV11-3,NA,TGTGCCAGCAGCTTAGGGAGGCTGAACACTGAAGCTTTCTTT,CASSLGRLNTEAFF
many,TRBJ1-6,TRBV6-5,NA,TGTGCCAGCAGTTACTCGGCAGGGGTGGGTAATTCACCCCTCCACTTT,CASSYSAGVGNSPLHF
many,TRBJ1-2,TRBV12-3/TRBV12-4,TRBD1,TGTGCCAGCAGTTTCCAGCCGGGACAGGGAGCGGGGGGCTACACCTTC,CASSFQPGQGAGGYTF
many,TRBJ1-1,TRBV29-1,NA,TGCAGTTGCTTTCGGGCTTGGGGGACTGAAGCTTTCTTT,CSCFRAWGTEAFF
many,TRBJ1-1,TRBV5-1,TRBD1,TGCGCCAGCAGCGGCCTAGGGGGCGAGACCACTGAAGCTTTCTTT,CASSGLGGETTEAFF
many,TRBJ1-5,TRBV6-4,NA,TGTGCCAGCAGTCCCCTGTCAGCCCAGGGAAAGGGGCTTGTGGGGAGCAATCAGCCCCAGCATTTT,CASSPLSAQGKGLVGSNQPQHF
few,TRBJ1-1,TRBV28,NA,TGTGCCAGCAGTTTAGACCGGTCTTTGAACACTGAAGCTTTCTTT,CASSLDRSLNTEAFF
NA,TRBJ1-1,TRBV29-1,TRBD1,TGCAGCGTGGAGGGACAGAGGGTGTGGGGTACGAACACTGAAGCTTTCTTT,CSVEGQRVWGTNTEAFF
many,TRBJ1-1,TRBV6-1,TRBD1,TGTGCCAGCAGCCCACAGAGGGGGCTGAGGGACACTGAAGCTTTCTTT,CASSPQRGLRDTEAFF
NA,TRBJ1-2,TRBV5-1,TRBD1,TGCGCCAGCAGCCCAAACAGGGGAGATGGTTATGGCTACACCTTC,CASSPNRGDGYGYTF
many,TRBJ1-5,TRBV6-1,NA,TGTGCCAGCAGTGCGGGCAGCTTCAATCAGCCCCAGCATTTT,CASSAGSFNQPQHF
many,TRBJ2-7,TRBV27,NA,TGTGCCAGCAGTTTTCCAGGGCAAGAGCAGTACTTC,CASSFPGQEQYF
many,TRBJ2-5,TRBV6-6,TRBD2,TGTGCCAGCAGCTGGACTAGCGGGGACCAAGAGACCCAGTACTTC,CASSWTSGDQETQYF
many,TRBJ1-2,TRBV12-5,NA,TGTGCTAGTGGGTTGAGGGGCATTGGCTACACCTTC,CASGLRGIGYTF
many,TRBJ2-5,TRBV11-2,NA,TGTGCCAGCAGCTTCGGGGCGGGACGAGGAGAGACCCAGTACTTC,CASSFGAGRGETQYF
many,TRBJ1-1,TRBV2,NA,TGTGCCAGCAGTGCACGCTCTATGAACACTGAAGCTTTCTTT,CASSARSMNTEAFF
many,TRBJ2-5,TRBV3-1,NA,TGTGCCAGCAGCCTTCCTTGGGAAGAGACCCAGTACTTC,CASSLPWEETQYF
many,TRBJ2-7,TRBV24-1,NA,TGTGCCACCAGTGAGGGGTACGAGCAGTACTTC,CATSEGYEQYF
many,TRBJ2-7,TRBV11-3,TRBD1,TGTGCCAGCAGCTTAGGAAGGGGCTCGACAGGGTCCTACGAGCAGTACTTC,CASSLGRGSTGSYEQYF